This T cell receptor (beta chain) derives from a study of CD4 T cells in relation to SARS-CoV-2 and coronaviruses. On this clone itself: As yet, its antigen is unknown.

Naive and memory CD4+ T cell DNA was deep-sequenced without culture. Sequencing was performed with immunoSEQ multiplex PCR; in TCRdb, only in-frame clones are kept and a portion is missing. The sample contains about 59,000 clones, roughly 85% of which appear only once. Unexposed donor CD4+ T cells date from about 2011-2018, before the COVID-19 pandemic. CDR3 length equals 16 residues. Germline V gene sequence: CDR1 SGHRS, CDR2 YFSETQ. With V trimmed by 2 bases and J by 9 bases, 9 bases remained unmatched. Study conclusions and caveats: The assay detects memory recall responses, not culture-primed primary responses. No crossreactivity against non-spike viral proteins was tested here. In roughly 60% of donors, memory CD4+ clonotypes crossrecognized SARS-CoV-2 and at least one common cold coronavirus spike.

This TCR was recovered from a human donor in good health. Material for sequencing was memory CD4+ T cells from PBMCs. This rearrangement joins TRBV5-1 to TRBJ1-6, with TRBD1 identical over 9 bases. CDR3 coding DNA: TGCGCCAGCAGCTTAGAACTGACAGGGGGAGGTTCACCCCTCCACTTT. Translation gives CASSLELTGGGSPLHF. Full variable domain (missing parts from reference TRBV5-1 and TRBJ1-6): KAGVTQTPRYLIKTRGQQVTLSCSPISGHRSVSWYQQTPGQGLQFLFEYFSETQRNKGNFPGRFSGRQFSNSRSEMNVSTLELGDSALYLCASSLELTGGGSPLHFGNGTRLTVT.